Each of the 13 T cell receptor beta chains below was sequenced from the same sample in a study of cytomegalovirus exposure and HLA in healthy donors. This PCR relied on a set of 60 Vbeta primers and 13 Jbeta primers. The method was immunoSEQ multiplex PCR; TCRdb's version includes in-frame clones alone and lacks a portion of them. Here the sample spans roughly 120,000 clones, around 63% being singletons. Sequenced material: PBMCs. These receptors came from a man in his forties in good health and CMV-seropositive.

This clone has only a few counts. The chain joins TRBV6-5 to TRBJ2-1; 13 positions match TRBD2. V dropped 4 bases and J dropped 7; count of bases not matched to a gene: 4. There are 15 residues in the CDR3. The germline gives CDR1 MNHEY, CDR2 SVGAGI. CDR3 bases: TGTGCCAGCAGTTTCGGACTAGCGGGGGTAAATGAGCAGTTCTTC. Its protein is CASSFGLAGVNEQFF.

The gene calls are TRBV7-9 and TRBJ1-1, with a tentative D call TRBD1 (6 bases). Germline CDR1 SEHNR, CDR2 FQNEAQ (reference sequence). V lost 6 bases and J 1 base, leaving 15 bases between the germline ends. The CDR3 is 15 amino acids. The CDR3 region has the DNA TGTGCCAGCAGTCAAAGACAGGTGCCGAACACTGAAGCTTTCTTT. Translated, it gives CASSQRQVPNTEAFF. The variable domain in full, with the rest retrieved from reference TRBV7-9 and TRBJ1-1, is DTGVSQNPRHKITKRGQNVTFRCDPISEHNRLYWYRQTLGQGPEFLTYFQNEAQLEKSRLLSDRFSAERPKGSFSTLEIQRTEQGDSAMYLCASSQRQVPNTEAFFGQGTRLTVV.

The genes are TRBV29-1 and TRBJ1-1; no firm D call. With 0 bases removed from V and 4 bases from J, the gap between germline ends came to 15 bases. Germline values: CDR1 SQVTM, CDR2 ANQGSEA. CDR3 size: 15 residues. CDR3 sequence: CSVEEPTGEGTEAFF. DNA for the CDR3: TGCAGCGTTGAAGAGCCCACTGGGGAGGGCACTGAAGCTTTCTTT.

The chain carries TRBV7-8 and TRBJ1-1, with 10 bases matching TRBD1. This CDR3 has 17 residues. Germline assignment: CDR1 SGHVS and CDR2 FQNEAQ. Trimming cost V 6 bases and J 0 bases; bases outside gene matches: 10. The CDR3, as DNA: TGTGCCAGCAGGGTGTACGGGACAGGGGTCATGAACACTGAAGCTTTCTTT. Translation gives CASRVYGTGVMNTEAFF.

V usage is TRBV5-1 and J usage is TRBJ2-1; tentatively, D is TRBD2 (6 bases). Germline lookup yields CDR1 SGHRS and CDR2 YFSETQ. The CDR3 length is 14 residues. V lost 2 bases and J 6 bases, leaving 12 bases between the germline ends. The CDR3 DNA sequence: TGCGCCAGCAGCTTATTTGGGGGGTCCAATGAGCAGTTCTTC. Amino acids: CASSLFGGSNEQFF.

In this sample, this clone turned up once. CDR3 nucleotides: TGTGCCAGCAGCTTACTCGCGGGGTTCACCGGGGAGCTGTTTTTT. Translating gives CASSLLAGFTGELFF. This chain uses TRBV7-2 with TRBJ2-2; a weak D match, TRBD2 (6 bases). Germline V gives CDR1 SGHTA, CDR2 FQGNSA. The CDR3 runs 15 residues. V lost 2 bases and J 4 bases, leaving 11 bases between the germline ends.

This chain links TRBV7-9 with TRBJ1-1; tentatively, D is TRBD1 (6 bases). V lost 7 bases, J lost 0 bases, and 12 bases lay in between. CDR1 and CDR2 from the germline V gene are SEHNR and FQNEAQ (reference sequence). This CDR3 has 14 amino acids. CDR3 sequence reads: CASTSGQLNTEAFF. CDR3 nucleotides: TGTGCCAGCACCTCCGGACAGCTGAACACTGAAGCTTTCTTT.

This clone came up a few times. The chain combines TRBV7-8 with TRBJ1-3; TRBD1 matches 7 bases. The germline CDR1 and CDR2 sequences are SGHVS and FQNEAQ. The CDR3 consists of 15 residues. V gave up 5 bases and J gave up 2 bases; unmatched junction bases: 6. The CDR3 loop reads CASSLTTGTGNTIYF. In DNA form, the CDR3 reads TGTGCCAGCAGCCTTACGACAGGGACTGGAAACACCATATATTTT.

The chain uses TRBV28 and TRBJ1-5, with D possibly TRBD1 on 5 matching bases. Germline CDR1 MDHEN, CDR2 SYDVKM. Trimming pared 4 bases from V and 5 bases from J, leaving 12 bases between. The CDR3 has 14 residues. The CDR3 region is CASSSRQIYQPQHF. The CDR3 coding sequence is TGTGCCAGCAGTTCCCGACAGATTTATCAGCCCCAGCATTTT.

The chain has TRBV5-1 and TRBJ2-5; D call uncertain. The J call is uncertain, as TRBJ2-7 better fits the DNA end. This CDR3 spans 13 amino acids. The germline V gene encodes CDR1 SGHRS and CDR2 YFSETQ. This chain's CDR3 is CASSEDGSYEQYF. The CDR3 region has the DNA TGCGCCAGCAGCGAGGATGGCTCCTACGAGCAGTACTTC.

This clone appeared many times. V gene TRBV30 combines with J gene TRBJ2-1; weak D call: TRBD1 (6 bases). Per the germline V gene, CDR1 is GTSNPN and CDR2 is SVGIG (reference sequence). The CDR3 length is 17 residues. Deletions cut 0 bases from V and 8 bases from J, with 23 bases between. CDR3 nucleotides: TGTGCCTGGAGTGTATCGGTTTGGCAGGGGCCCCTAGATGAGCAGTTCTTC. It specifies CAWSVSVWQGPLDEQFF.

This clone was counted between two and nine times. The chain is built from TRBV11-3 and TRBJ2-7; D perhaps matches TRBD1 (6 bases). CDR1 SGHNT and CDR2 YENEEA come from the germline V gene. Trimming left V 0 bases short and J 3 bases short, with 18 bases between. CDR3 length equals 17 residues. The CDR3 nucleotides read TGTGCCAGCAGCTTAGAGGATGAGGGGGTGAGAGTCTACGAGCAGTACTTC. This gives the protein CASSLEDEGVRVYEQYF.

This clone turned up a few times. The chain links TRBV6-5 to TRBJ2-7; D perhaps matches TRBD1 (6 bases). CDR3 length: 15 residues. The V and J ends lost 6 bases and 4 bases respectively, with 19 bases between them. CDR1 and CDR2 (germline): MNHEY, SVGAGI. The chain's CDR3 is CASSPQGFGRYEQYF. The CDR3 DNA follows: TGTGCCAGCAGCCCCCAGGGGTTTGGGAGATACGAGCAGTACTTC.